These T cell receptor beta chains were read from a single sample in a study of blood T cells in healthy people across ages. TCRdb reanalysed the 5' RACE reads using MiXCR and keeps one entry per CDR3 protein. The sample includes approximately 290,000 distinct CDR3 sequences, 25% to 30% of them seen just once. Sequencing was carried out using blood. Every receptor here comes from a woman in her seventies in good health. CDR3s include the opening cysteine and the closing phenylalanine or tryptophan. The D gene is left open where the match is weak. Not every row has a clone size; where given, it reads once, few, many or a size class.

J gene | clone size | V gene | CDR3 length | D gene | CDR3 DNA | CDR3 protein
TRBJ2-3 | - | TRBV7-2 | 14 | - | TGTGCCAGCAGCGGGTTTGGAGGACCAGATACGCAGTATTTT | CASSGFGGPDTQYF
TRBJ1-4 | - | TRBV4-1 | 15 | - | TGCGCCAGCAGCCCCAGGGGAGGCACTGATGAAAAACTGTTTTTT | CASSPRGGTDEKLFF
TRBJ2-1 | many | TRBV7-9 | 12 | - | TGTGCCAGCAGCCCCCTTTCCTCGGAGCAGTTCTTC | CASSPLSSEQFF
TRBJ2-2 | - | TRBV4-2 | 16 | - | TGTGCCAGCAGCCAATCCGGGAGTGGGAACACCGGGGAGCTGTTTTTT | CASSQSGSGNTGELFF
TRBJ2-4 | many | TRBV5-1 | 13 | - | TGCGCCAGCAGTGAGGACAAGAACAACATTCAGTACTTC | CASSEDKNNIQYF
TRBJ2-5 | many | TRBV5-1 | 13 | - | TGCGCCAGCAGCTCCGGGACAAAAGAGACCCAGTACTTC | CASSSGTKETQYF
TRBJ2-5 | - | TRBV29-1 | 13 | - | TGCAGCGTTGACCGCGGCGGATTAGAGACCCAGTACTTC | CSVDRGGLETQYF
TRBJ2-7 | few | TRBV28 | 12 | - | TGTGCCAGCAGTATTGCTCGGTACGAGCAGTACTTC | CASSIARYEQYF
TRBJ2-7 | few | TRBV6-6 | 15 | TRBD1 | TGTGCCAGCAGTTACCCCGGGACAGGATCCTACGAGCAGTACTTC | CASSYPGTGSYEQYF
TRBJ2-2 | - | TRBV7-6 | 17 | - | TGTGCCAGCAGCTTGGTCAGAATTAGCGGAGGGACCGGGGAGCTGTTTTTT | CASSLVRISGGTGELFF
TRBJ1-2 | - | TRBV12-3/TRBV12-4 | 17 | TRBD1 | TGTGCCAGCAGTTTATCACCACTCGGACAGGGAAGTAATGGCTACACCTTC | CASSLSPLGQGSNGYTF
TRBJ2-7 | - | TRBV7-2 | 14 | - | TGTGCCAGCAGCTTATGGGCTGAGCCCTACGAGCAGTACTTC | CASSLWAEPYEQYF
TRBJ2-5 | - | TRBV12-3/TRBV12-4 | 15 | - | TGTGCCAGCAGTCCCGGCCCGGCCCCTCAAGAGACCCAGTACTTC | CASSPGPAPQETQYF
TRBJ2-5 | - | TRBV6-1 | 14 | - | TGTGCCAGCAGTGGTGCCCAACGGAGGGAGACCCAGTACTTC | CASSGAQRRETQYF
TRBJ1-2 | few | TRBV2 | 14 | TRBD1 | TGTGCCAGCAACACGGGACAGTCGAACTATGGCTACACCTTC | CASNTGQSNYGYTF
TRBJ2-1 | few | TRBV7-3 | 13 | - | TGTGCCAGCAGCTTAACCGGTGAGAATGAGCAGTTCTTC | CASSLTGENEQFF
TRBJ2-5 | few | TRBV14 | 14 | - | TGTGCCAGGGATGTGGTCTGGGCGGAAGAGACCCAGTACTTC | CARDVVWAEETQYF
TRBJ2-2 | - | TRBV5-1 | 17 | TRBD1 | TGCGCCAGCAGCTCGTCCGCCTTGACAGGGGGGGCCGGGGAGCTGTTTTTT | CASSSSALTGGAGELFF
TRBJ2-3 | few | TRBV7-3 | 15 | - | TGTGCCAGCAGCTTAGCTAGGAGCCCCACAGATACGCAGTATTTT | CASSLARSPTDTQYF
TRBJ1-3 | few | TRBV29-1 | 13 | - | TGCAGCGTCTCCGAGGGGGAAGGAAACACCATATATTTT | CSVSEGEGNTIYF
TRBJ1-4 | many | TRBV6-6 | 12 | - | TGTGCCAGCATGGTGGGAAATGAAAAACTGTTTTTT | CASMVGNEKLFF
TRBJ1-1 | few | TRBV27 | 14 | - | TGTGCCAGTACCCAGAGCAGGATGAACACTGAAGCTTTCTTT | CASTQSRMNTEAFF
TRBJ2-1 | - | TRBV28 | 15 | - | TGTGCCAGCAGAACCGCCCCTCTAGCGACCAATGAGCAGTCCTTC | CASRTAPLATNEQSF
TRBJ2-5 | few | TRBV6-2/TRBV6-3 | 14 | - | TGTGCAACGCGGACCCTACTGGAACAAGAGACCCAGTACTTC | CATRTLLEQETQYF
TRBJ1-1 | - | TRBV7-9 | 15 | TRBD1 | TGTGCCAGCAGCTACGGGACAGCGGGGAACACTGAAGCTTTCTTT | CASSYGTAGNTEAFF
TRBJ1-1 | few | TRBV5-6 | 13 | - | TGTGCCAGCAGCTATTTGAACAGGGCTGAAGCTTTCTTT | CASSYLNRAEAFF
TRBJ2-1 | - | TRBV19 | 15 | TRBD2 | TGTGCCAGTAGTATTATCCTAGCGGGAAGCAATGAGCAGTTCTTC | CASSIILAGSNEQFF
TRBJ1-1 | - | TRBV10-3 | 16 | TRBD1 | TGTGTCATCAGTGATATAGGGGACAGCTTGAACACTGAAGCTTTCTTT | CVISDIGDSLNTEAFF
TRBJ2-5 | few | TRBV20-1 | 16 | TRBD1 | TGCAGTGCTAGAGATCGTGGGGCCAGGGGGAAAGAGACCCAGTACTTC | CSARDRGARGKETQYF
TRBJ1-1 | many | TRBV5-1 | 16 | TRBD1 | TGCGCCAGCAGCTTCACTTGGGACAGGGGGGGCACTGAAGCTTTCTTT | CASSFTWDRGGTEAFF
TRBJ2-7 | - | TRBV12-3/TRBV12-4 | 15 | TRBD1 | TGTGCCAGCAGTCTCCGACCGGGACAGGGGGTAGAGCAGTACTTC | CASSLRPGQGVEQYF
TRBJ2-1 | - | TRBV6-1 | 14 | TRBD2 | TGTGCCACCCGAGCGGGAGCGGTATACAATGAGCAGTTCTTC | CATRAGAVYNEQFF
TRBJ1-2 | few | TRBV7-2 | 14 | TRBD1 | TGTGCCAGCAGCCGAACGGCCCAGGGGGGTGGCTACACCTTC | CASSRTAQGGGYTF
TRBJ2-2 | - | TRBV5-1 | 14 | TRBD1 | TGCGCCAGCAGCTTGAGACAGGGGACCGGGGAGCTGTTTTTT | CASSLRQGTGELFF
TRBJ2-7 | - | TRBV18 | 14 | TRBD2 | TGTGCCAGCTCAAAAGCGGGAGGGCGAGGCGAGCAGTACTTC | CASSKAGGRGEQYF
TRBJ1-5 | many | TRBV6-2/TRBV6-3 | 15 | - | TGTGCCAGCAGGCCCCGCACCCCCTCGGATCAGCCCCAGCATTTT | CASRPRTPSDQPQHF
TRBJ1-1 | few | TRBV7-8 | 15 | - | TGTGCCAGCAGCTTAGCGTGGGGGGGGAGGACTGAAGCTTTCTTT | CASSLAWGGRTEAFF
TRBJ1-1 | many | TRBV7-6 | 13 | - | TGTGCCAGCAGCTGGCAGGGATACACTGAAGCTTTCTTT | CASSWQGYTEAFF
TRBJ2-7 | medium-sized | TRBV13 | 12 | - | TGTGCCAGCAGCTTTGGGACCTACGAGCAGTACTTC | CASSFGTYEQYF
TRBJ1-4 | - | TRBV5-5 | 16 | TRBD1 | TGTGCCAGCAGCTTGGGCAGGGGGCCTGTGAATGAAAAACTGTTTTTT | CASSLGRGPVNEKLFF
TRBJ2-3 | - | TRBV14 | 16 | - | TGTGCCAGCAGCCAAGAGGCGGAGGCGAAAGGAGATACGCAGTATTTT | CASSQEAEAKGDTQYF
TRBJ2-1 | few | TRBV4-1 | 15 | TRBD2 | TGCGCCAGCAGCCAGGGACTAGCGAATTACAATGAGCAGTTCTTC | CASSQGLANYNEQFF